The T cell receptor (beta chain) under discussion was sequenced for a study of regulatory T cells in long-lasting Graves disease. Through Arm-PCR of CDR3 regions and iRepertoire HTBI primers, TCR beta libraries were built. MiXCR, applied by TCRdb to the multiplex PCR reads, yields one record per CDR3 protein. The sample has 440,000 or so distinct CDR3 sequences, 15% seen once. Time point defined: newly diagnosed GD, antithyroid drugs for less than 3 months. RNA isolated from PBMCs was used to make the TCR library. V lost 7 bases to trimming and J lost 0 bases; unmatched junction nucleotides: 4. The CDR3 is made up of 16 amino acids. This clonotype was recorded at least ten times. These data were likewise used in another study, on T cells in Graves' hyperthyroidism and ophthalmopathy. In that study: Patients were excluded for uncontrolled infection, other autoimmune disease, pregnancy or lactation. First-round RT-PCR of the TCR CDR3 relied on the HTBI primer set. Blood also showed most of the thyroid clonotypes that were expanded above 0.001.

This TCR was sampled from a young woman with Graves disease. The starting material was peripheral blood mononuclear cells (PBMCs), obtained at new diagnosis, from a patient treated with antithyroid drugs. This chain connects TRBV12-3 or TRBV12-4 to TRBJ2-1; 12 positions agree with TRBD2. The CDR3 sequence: CASNSLAGGSYNEQFF. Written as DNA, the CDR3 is TGTGCCAGCAACTCACTAGCGGGGGGCTCCTACAATGAGCAGTTCTTC.